This T cell receptor beta chain was sequenced in a study of beta chain features in type 1 diabetes. Investigators reverse transcribed all isolated RNA, so they sequenced expressed TCRB transcripts. Naive, central memory and regulatory T cell samples averaged about 3.3 million immunoSEQ reads each. Assay: immunoSEQ multiplex PCR; the TCRdb copy retains only in-frame clones and omits some. Of roughly 250,000 clones listed, 68% were seen once; the top ten hold around 0.057%. Per the germline V gene, CDR1 is SGHTA and CDR2 is FQGNSA. The CDR3 sequence is 16 residues long. V was pared by 5 bases and J by 5 bases, with 9 bases of the junction left unmatched.

The V call is TRBV7-2, the J call TRBJ2-5, with 12 bases lining up with TRBD2. Sequencing input: naive CD4+ T cells from blood. This TCR came from a man in his thirties or forties in good health. CDR3 residues: CASSGPTSGGFETQYF. In DNA form, the CDR3 reads TGTGCCAGCAGCGGACCGACTAGCGGGGGATTCGAGACCCAGTACTTC.